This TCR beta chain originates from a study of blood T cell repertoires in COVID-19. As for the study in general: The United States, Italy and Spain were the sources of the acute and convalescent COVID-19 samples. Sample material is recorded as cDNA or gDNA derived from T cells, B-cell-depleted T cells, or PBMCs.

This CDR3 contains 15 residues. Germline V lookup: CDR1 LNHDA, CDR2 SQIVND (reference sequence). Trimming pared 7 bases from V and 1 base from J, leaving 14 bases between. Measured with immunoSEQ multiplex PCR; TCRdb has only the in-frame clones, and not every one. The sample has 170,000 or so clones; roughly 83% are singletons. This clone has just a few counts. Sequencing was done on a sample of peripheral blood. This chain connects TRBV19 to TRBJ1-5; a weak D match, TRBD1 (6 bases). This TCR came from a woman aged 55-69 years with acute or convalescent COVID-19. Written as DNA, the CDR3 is TGTGCCAGTAAGGTCGGCGGACAGAGCAATCAGCCCCAGCATTTT. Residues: CASKVGGQSNQPQHF.